The TCR beta chain under discussion was sequenced for a study of beta chain features in type 1 diabetes. Study-level background: Cell yields, age and gender were similar between patients and healthy donors. Study-level results: Overrepresentation of cells with high TCR expression could result from cDNA sequencing. Naive, central memory and Treg TCRB repertoires seemed to resemble each other more closely in patients than they did in healthy donors.

Reverse transcribing all isolated RNA meant expressed TCRB transcripts were sequenced. Method: immunoSEQ multiplex PCR; TCRdb's copy keeps in-frame clones and lacks some. The table shows under 950,000 clones, with 15% to 20% occurring only once. The CDR3 loop spans 12 amino acids. V lost 0 bases, J lost 9 bases, and 0 bases stayed unmatched. CDR1 is SGHKS and CDR2 is YYEKEE in the germline V gene (reference sequence). In this sample, this clone turned up a few times. Its antigen is not identified. Distinct nucleotide sequences in the sample also encode this CDR3. The rearrangement joins TRBV5-5 to TRBJ2-1; 7 bases agree with TRBD2. Material for sequencing was naive CD4+ T cells from blood. This receptor was taken from a young woman in good health. CDR3 residues: CASSLAGGEQFF. The CDR3 DNA follows: TGTGCCAGCAGCTTGGCGGGGGGTGAGCAGTTCTTC.